This T cell receptor (beta chain) was recovered during a study of patients and donors after allogeneic stem cell transplantation. The sample holds a few counts of this clonotype. The germline CDR1 and CDR2 sequences are SGHNT and YYREEE (reference sequence). The CDR3 spans 19 residues. V dropped 4 bases and J dropped 2; count of bases not matched to a gene: 12. In TCRdb, the RT-PCR reads were re-called with MiXCR into one record per CDR3 protein. The sample lists around 7,600 distinct CDR3 sequences; roughly 12% were seen once. Input material: blood, either unsorted or a sorted T cell fraction (not recorded which). The chain recombines TRBV5-4 with TRBJ2-1; 13 positions match TRBD2. This TCR was sampled from a human donor who was either an allogeneic HSCT recipient or a stem cell or donor lymphocyte infusion donor (not recorded which). It is not recorded whose cells these are; they may come from a transplant donor. In DNA, the CDR3 is TGTGCCAGCAGCGCCATGACTAGCGGGGGGATAGTGACCTACAATGAGCAGTTCTTC. This sequence encodes CASSAMTSGGIVTYNEQFF.